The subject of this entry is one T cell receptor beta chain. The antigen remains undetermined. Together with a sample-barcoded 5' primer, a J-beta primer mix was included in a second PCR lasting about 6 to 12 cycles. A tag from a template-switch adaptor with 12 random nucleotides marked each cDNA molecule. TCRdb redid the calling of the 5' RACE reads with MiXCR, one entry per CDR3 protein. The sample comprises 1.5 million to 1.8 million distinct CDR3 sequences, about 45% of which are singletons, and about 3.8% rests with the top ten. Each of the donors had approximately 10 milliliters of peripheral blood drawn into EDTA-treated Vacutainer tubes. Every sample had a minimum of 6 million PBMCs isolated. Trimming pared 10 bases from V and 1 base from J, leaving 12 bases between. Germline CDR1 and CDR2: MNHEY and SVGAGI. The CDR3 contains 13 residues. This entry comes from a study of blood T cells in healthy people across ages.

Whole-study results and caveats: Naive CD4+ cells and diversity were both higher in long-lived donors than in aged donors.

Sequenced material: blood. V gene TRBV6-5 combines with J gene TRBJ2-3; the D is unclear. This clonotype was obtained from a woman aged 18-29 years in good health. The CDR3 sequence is CATERSGTDTQYF. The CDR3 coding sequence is TGTGCCACGGAGCGATCTGGCACAGATACGCAGTATTTT.